Listed below are T cell receptor beta chains from one sample, sequenced in a study of T cells in Graves' hyperthyroidism and ophthalmopathy. TCRdb called the multiplex PCR reads again in MiXCR, with one record for every CDR3 protein. The sample lists hundreds of thousands of distinct CDR3 sequences, 45% occurring once. Sequenced: peripheral blood or thyroid tissue (not recorded which). These receptors were taken from an adult man with Graves' disease, either hyperthyroidism or ophthalmopathy (not recorded which). CDR3s include the opening cysteine and the closing phenylalanine or tryptophan. A D gene is named only where the DNA matches it firmly. Where a row states a size, it is once, few, many or the class of an expanded clone; other rows omit it.

NA	TRBV7-9	NA	TRBJ1-1	CASSRERAEDTEAFF	TGTGCCAGCAGCCGTGAAAGAGCTGAAGACACTGAAGCTTTCTTT
NA	TRBV20-1	NA	TRBJ1-2	CSARDPRTNYGYTF	TGCAGTGCTAGAGATCCCAGAACTAACTATGGCTACACCTTC
TRBD2	TRBV7-9	few	TRBJ2-7	CASSFPRGLAGEQYF	TGTGCCAGCAGCTTTCCTCGAGGACTAGCGGGGGAGCAGTACTTC
NA	TRBV29-1	once	TRBJ2-3	CSVETAADTQYF	TGCAGCGTTGAAACTGCCGCAGATACGCAGTATTTT
NA	TRBV14	NA	TRBJ1-1	CASSQSAGALNTEAFF	TGTGCCAGCAGCCAGTCCGCAGGGGCCCTAAACACTGAAGCTTTCTTT
NA	TRBV25-1	once	TRBJ1-4	CASSERGGNEKLFF	TGTGCCAGCAGTGAACGGGGGGGGAATGAAAAACTGTTTTTT
TRBD1	TRBV20-1	few	TRBJ1-2	CSASATGAGGYTF	TGCAGTGCTAGTGCGACAGGGGCAGGGGGCTACACCTTC
TRBD2	TRBV19	NA	TRBJ2-6	CASRRLAGDSGANVLTF	TGTGCCAGTAGACGGCTAGCGGGAGATTCTGGGGCCAACGTCCTGACTTTC
NA	TRBV2	few	TRBJ1-1	CATSPMGSVGDTEAFF	TGTGCCACATCTCCTATGGGTTCAGTTGGGGACACTGAAGCTTTCTTT
NA	TRBV6-6	many	TRBJ1-4	CASSYLPMTGEKLFF	TGTGCCAGCAGTTACCTTCCCATGACGGGCGAAAAACTGTTTTTT
NA	TRBV19	NA	TRBJ2-2	CASSRQARTAGELFF	TGTGCCAGTAGTAGACAGGCGAGGACAGCCGGGGAGCTGTTTTTT
TRBD1	TRBV29-1	NA	TRBJ2-2	CSATGTGADTGELFF	TGCAGCGCTACCGGGACAGGGGCCGACACCGGGGAGCTGTTTTTT
NA	TRBV10-3	many	TRBJ2-7	CAISPLGTYEQYF	TGTGCCATCAGTCCTCTAGGCACCTACGAGCAGTACTTC
NA	TRBV6-1	once	TRBJ2-7	CASSDEVRSPRSYEQYF	TGTGCCAGCAGTGACGAGGTCCGGTCTCCTCGCTCCTACGAGCAGTACTTC
TRBD1	TRBV7-9	many	TRBJ2-7	CASSSSDRGDYEQYF	TGTGCCAGCAGCTCATCGGACAGGGGGGACTACGAGCAGTACTTC
NA	TRBV24-1	NA	TRBJ1-2	CARDNTLYGYTF	TGTGCTAGAGATAATACACTCTATGGCTACACCTTC
NA	TRBV6-5	NA	TRBJ1-6	CASSRAPGEPLHF	TGTGCCAGCAGTCGTGCGCCGGGGGAGCCCCTCCACTTT
NA	TRBV7-9	few	TRBJ2-7	CASSLKGGAYEQYF	TGTGCCAGCAGCTTAAAAGGGGGAGCCTACGAGCAGTACTTC
TRBD2	TRBV24-1	NA	TRBJ2-6	CASSEWTSGTGSGANVLTF	TGTGCCAGCAGTGAATGGACTAGCGGGACGGGCTCTGGGGCCAACGTCCTGACTTTC
NA	TRBV7-9	NA	TRBJ1-5	CASSQDVTGGVGSNQPQHF	TGTGCCAGCAGCCAAGATGTAACAGGCGGTGTCGGCAGCAATCAGCCCCAGCATTTT
NA	TRBV2	many	TRBJ1-4	CASSESGANEKLFF	TGTGCCAGCAGTGAATCGGGGGCGAATGAAAAACTGTTTTTT
NA	TRBV11-2	many	TRBJ1-1	CASRGEGEAFF	TGTGCCAGCCGAGGGGAGGGGGAAGCTTTCTTT
TRBD1	TRBV10-3	NA	TRBJ2-3	CAISETGGTDTQYF	TGTGCCATCAGTGAGACAGGGGGCACAGATACGCAGTATTTT
NA	TRBV12-3/TRBV12-4	few	TRBJ2-7	CASNRQEKGYEQYF	TGTGCCAGCAACCGACAGGAAAAAGGCTACGAGCAGTACTTC
TRBD2	TRBV7-9	once	TRBJ2-7	CASSKRELGRNEQYF	TGTGCCAGTAGCAAGCGGGAACTAGGAAGGAACGAGCAGTACTTC
TRBD1	TRBV12-3/TRBV12-4	many	TRBJ1-4	CASSLRQGVEKLFF	TGTGCCAGCAGTTTAAGACAGGGTGTCGAAAAACTGTTTTTT
NA	TRBV7-8	many	TRBJ1-6	CASSLGGEASPLHF	TGTGCCAGCAGCTTAGGAGGAGAAGCGTCACCCCTCCACTTT
TRBD1	TRBV2	few	TRBJ1-2	CASRFRDRGPGGYTF	TGTGCCAGCAGATTCCGGGACAGGGGGCCCGGCGGCTACACCTTC
NA	TRBV5-5	few	TRBJ1-5	CASSQDWTANQPQHF	TGTGCCAGCAGCCAAGATTGGACGGCCAATCAGCCCCAGCATTTT
NA	TRBV24-1	NA	TRBJ1-2	CATSSDSAGYGYTF	TGTGCCACCAGTTCGGACAGTGCTGGCTATGGCTACACCTTC
TRBD1	TRBV20-1	NA	TRBJ1-5	CSARRTTGGFGNQPQHF	TGCAGTGCTAGGCGAACCACAGGGGGCTTCGGCAATCAGCCCCAGCATTTT
TRBD1	TRBV10-3	once	TRBJ1-2	CAISANTGGGSGYTF	TGTGCCATCAGTGCGAACACAGGGGGCGGTAGTGGCTACACCTTC
NA	TRBV7-2	few	TRBJ2-6	CASSSHDLQGANVLTF	TGTGCCAGCAGCTCGCACGACCTACAGGGGGCCAACGTCCTGACTTTC
NA	TRBV7-9	once	TRBJ1-4	CASSQVGGRKNEKLFF	TGCGCCAGCAGCCAAGTCGGGGGCAGGAAGAATGAAAAACTGTTTTTT
NA	TRBV2	many	TRBJ2-7	CASSEWSEYEQYF	TGTGCCAGCAGTGAATGGTCAGAATACGAGCAGTACTTC
NA	TRBV2	NA	TRBJ1-4	CASRKVPRMQAGEKLFF	TGTGCCAGCAGAAAAGTACCCCGGATGCAGGCTGGCGAAAAACTGTTTTTT
NA	TRBV10-3	NA	TRBJ2-7	CAISVRGGRYEQYF	TGTGCCATCAGTGTTCGAGGGGGTAGGTACGAGCAGTACTTC
TRBD1	TRBV24-1	few	TRBJ2-5	CATTDRGETQYF	TGTGCCACAACCGACAGGGGTGAGACCCAGTACTTC
NA	TRBV12-3/TRBV12-4	NA	TRBJ1-6	CASTNRYGPEANSPLHF	TGTGCCAGCACTAATCGGTACGGACCTGAGGCGAATTCACCCCTCCACTTT
TRBD2	TRBV20-1	NA	TRBJ2-7	CSAGRRLAGTYEQYF	TGCAGTGCCGGGAGGAGACTAGCGGGAACCTACGAGCAGTACTTC
TRBD2	TRBV5-1	NA	TRBJ2-7	CASSGGTSGRANEQYF	TGTGCCAGCAGCGGAGGGACTAGCGGGAGGGCCAACGAGCAGTACTTC
TRBD1	TRBV9	NA	TRBJ1-4	CASSVESGTGGGREKLFF	TGTGCCAGCAGCGTAGAGTCCGGGACAGGGGGAGGAAGAGAAAAACTGTTTTTT
NA	TRBV19	NA	TRBJ1-5	CASSMGGGPLRPQHF	TGTGCCAGTAGTATGGGTGGGGGTCCCTTAAGGCCCCAGCATTTT
NA	TRBV5-1	NA	TRBJ1-2	CASSVDPDSHYTF	TGCGCCAGCAGCGTTGACCCGGACAGCCACTACACCTTC
NA	TRBV29-1	NA	TRBJ1-4	CSVVTGSGNEKLFF	TGCAGCGTTGTCACAGGGTCCGGGAATGAAAAACTGTTTTTT
TRBD1	TRBV7-9	few	TRBJ2-7	CASSQTTGGGYEQYF	TGCGCCAGCAGCCAGACGACAGGGGGAGGATACGAGCAGTACTTC
TRBD1	TRBV29-1	many	TRBJ1-2	CSPIPGGDGYTF	TGCAGCCCCATCCCAGGGGGTGATGGCTACACCTTC
NA	TRBV19	NA	TRBJ2-7	CASSNGDHYEQYF	TGTGCCAGTAGTAACGGGGATCACTACGAGCAGTACTTC
NA	TRBV2	many	TRBJ2-5	CASSDQGFQETQYF	TGTGCCAGCAGTGATCAGGGTTTCCAAGAGACCCAGTACTTC
TRBD1	TRBV6-1	NA	TRBJ1-1	CASRGGTVEHRAFF	TGTGCCAGCAGGGGGGGGACAGTAGAACATCGAGCTTTCTTT